Below are 5 T cell receptor beta chains sequenced from a single sample in a study of T cells in Graves' hyperthyroidism and ophthalmopathy. There were TCR beta CDR3 regions amplified from RNA transcripts. HTBI primers were employed in a first-round RT-PCR of the TCR CDR3. One entry per CDR3 protein results from TCRdb running MiXCR on the multiplex PCR reads. The table has roughly 200,000 distinct CDR3 sequences, 18% seen once; the top ten hold around two fifths. The sequenced sample was blood. Receptor source: a man aged 40-49 years with Graves' hyperthyroidism.

A note on this clonotype: This may be a read error: a much more frequent sequence differs by one nucleotide. The chain combines TRBV12-3 or TRBV12-4 with TRBJ2-5; the match to TRBD2 covers 11 bases. CDR3 size: 20 residues. Losses at the gene ends were 6 bases for V and 5 bases for J; bases not matched to a gene: 23. The CDR3 DNA reads as TGTGCCAGCAGCTCGCCCGGGACAGGGTCTAGCGGGGGGACTGGGGAGACCCAGTACTTC. As protein: CASSSPGTGSSGGTGETQYF.

This clonotype was seen many times. The V and J genes are TRBV20-1 and TRBJ2-1; D is tentatively TRBD1 or TRBD2 (6 bases each). Germline CDR1 DFQATT, CDR2 SNEGSKA (reference sequence). V lost 4 bases to trimming and J lost 10 bases, with 23 bases between them. CDR3 size: 15 residues. The DNA for the CDR3 is TGCAGTGCTATCCGGGGGCCCGCAAGGGGAAAGGAGCAGTTCTTC. Protein sequence: CSAIRGPARGKEQFF.

The chain combines TRBV15 with TRBJ2-6; unclear D gene. The V end was cut by 0 bases, the J end by 0 bases, with 9 bases between. CDR1 is LNHNV, CDR2 YYDKDF, per germline (reference sequence). The CDR3 consists of 17 residues. The CDR3 sequence is CATSRDLENSGANVLTF. The CDR3 DNA sequence: TGTGCCACCAGCAGAGATCTGGAGAACTCTGGGGCCAACGTCCTGACTTTC.

This clonotype occurred many times. The chain carries TRBV28 and TRBJ2-1, with 8 bases that match TRBD1. Germline V lookup: CDR1 MDHEN, CDR2 SYDVKM. This CDR3 spans 13 amino acids. CDR3 amino acids: CAAAQGAGHEQFF. The DNA for the CDR3 is TGTGCGGCAGCTCAGGGGGCCGGCCATGAGCAGTTCTTC.

This clonotype was seen repeatedly, ten times or more. The rearrangement joins TRBV2 to TRBJ2-7, with 7 nucleotides matching TRBD2. Germline loops: CDR1 SNHLY, CDR2 FYNNEI. The CDR3 has 15 residues. Trimming at V came to 6 bases and at J to 0 bases, leaving 8 bases not matched to a gene. The CDR3 loop is CASSAAGTNSYEQYF. CDR3 sequence (DNA): TGTGCCAGCAGCGCCGCGGGGACTAACTCCTACGAGCAGTACTTC.